A single sample gave rise to the 31 T cell receptor beta chains below, sequenced in a study of regulatory T cells in long-lasting Graves disease. Time point given: newly diagnosed GD, antithyroid drugs for less than 3 months. The TCR library was made from RNA extracted from PBMCs. Arm-PCR with iRepertoire HTBI primers amplified the CDR3 regions for these TCR beta libraries. TCRdb called the multiplex PCR reads again in MiXCR, with one record for every CDR3 protein. The data contain approximately 400,000 distinct CDR3 sequences, around 14% of them singletons. Separately, the same data were catalogued under a study of T cells in Graves' hyperthyroidism and ophthalmopathy.

The source was peripheral blood mononuclear cells (PBMCs), collected at new diagnosis, from a patient treated with antithyroid drugs. These receptors were obtained from a woman aged 25 to 39 with Graves disease.

This clonotype was counted many times. The V and J genes are TRBV7-3 and TRBJ2-7, with 7 bases fitting TRBD1. The CDR3 spans 14 residues. CDR1 is SGHTA, CDR2 FQGTGA, per germline. J lost 2 bases, V lost 5 bases, and 6 bases had no gene match. CDR3 amino acids: CASSPYGTAYEQYF. As DNA, the CDR3 is TGTGCCAGCAGCCCCTACGGGACAGCCTACGAGCAGTACTTC.

This clonotype was observed at least ten times. A read error is possible here, since a much larger clone lies one base away. The CDR3 bases are TGTGCCGGCAGTTACTCGGGGGCCCCCAATCAGCCCCAGCATTTT. Translation: CAGSYSGAPNQPQHF. The rearrangement uses TRBV6-5 and TRBJ1-5; D is perhaps TRBD1 (6 bases). CDR3 size: 15 residues. CDR1 and CDR2 from the germline V gene are MNHEY and SVGAGI.

This clonotype was found many times. The chain recombines TRBV16 with TRBJ2-7; 9 bases map to TRBD2. Losses at the gene ends were 2 bases for V and 6 bases for J; bases not matched to a gene: 17. The CDR3 has 18 amino acids. Germline CDR1 and CDR2: KGHSY and FQNENV. The CDR3 sequence: CASSQTGLSSGKGGEQYF. The DNA for the CDR3 is TGTGCCAGCAGCCAAACTGGACTTTCTAGCGGGAAAGGGGGCGAGCAGTACTTC.

This clonotype was counted ten times or more. The chain recombines TRBV28 with TRBJ1-2; TRBD1 matches at 7 bases. This CDR3 is 15 amino acids long. The germline gives CDR1 MDHEN, CDR2 SYDVKM. V dropped 7 bases and J dropped 2; count of bases not matched to a gene: 10. CDR3 DNA: TGTGCCAGCATTACTATCAGGGGGGGGAACTATGGCTACACCTTC. It codes for CASITIRGGNYGYTF.

The chain uses TRBV4-1 and TRBJ2-7, with 10 bases that match TRBD1. Trimming took 3 bases from V and 3 from J; bases not matched to a gene: 5. Germline CDR1 MGHRA, CDR2 YSYEKL. The length of the CDR3 is 15 residues. The CDR3 DNA follows: TGCGCCAGCAGCCACCCGACAGGGGGCCTCTACGAGCAGTACTTC. It specifies CASSHPTGGLYEQYF.

Ten or more counts support this clonotype. The gene calls are TRBV12-3 or TRBV12-4 and TRBJ2-7, with a weak D call TRBD1 (6 bases). The CDR3 is made up of 11 amino acids. The V and J ends lost 5 bases and 8 bases respectively, with 10 bases between them. DNA for the CDR3: TGTGCCAGCAGTATCCAGGGGAAGCAGTACTTC. As protein: CASSIQGKQYF.

V usage is TRBV5-1 and J usage is TRBJ2-1; weak D call: TRBD2 (5 bases). Germline CDR1 reads SGHRS; CDR2 reads YFSETQ. The CDR3 runs 16 residues. The V gene lost 0 bases and the J gene lost 6 bases, with 16 bases spanning the gap. DNA for the CDR3: TGCGCCAGCAGCTTGGGGGTGCGCCTAGAGGGCAATGAGCAGTTCTTC. Translating it yields CASSLGVRLEGNEQFF. The full variable domain, in which reference TRBV5-1 and TRBJ2-1 provide the parts outside the CDR3, is KAGVTQTPRYLIKTRGQQVTLSCSPISGHRSVSWYQQTPGQGLQFLFEYFSETQRNKGNFPGRFSGRQFSNSRSEMNVSTLELGDSALYLCASSLGVRLEGNEQFFGPGTRLTVL.

This clonotype came up many times. This sequence joins TRBV20-1 and TRBJ2-1; no reliable D call. The CDR3 has 12 amino acids. The germline V gene encodes CDR1 DFQATT and CDR2 SNEGSKA (reference sequence). The germline V and J ends were trimmed by 0 bases and 10 bases, with 10 bases remaining between them. The CDR3 DNA is TGCAGTGCTAGAGATCCATTAGGCGAGCAGTTCTTC. Protein product: CSARDPLGEQFF.

This clonotype has more than one count but fewer than ten. The rearrangement joins TRBV7-9 to TRBJ2-4; tentative D call: TRBD2 (6 bases). V lost 3 bases to trimming and J lost 10 bases, with 13 bases between them. The CDR3 spans 13 residues. Germline loops: CDR1 SEHNR, CDR2 FQNEAQ (reference sequence). The CDR3 sequence is CASSLGGMDIQYF. The CDR3 DNA follows: TGTGCCAGCAGCTTGGGCGGGATGGATATTCAGTACTTC.

In its sample, this clonotype was seen a few times. V is TRBV20-1 and J is TRBJ2-7; tentative D call: TRBD1 (6 bases). V was trimmed by 5 bases and J by 0 bases, leaving 11 bases between them. CDR1 and CDR2 from the germline V gene are DFQATT and SNEGSKA (reference sequence). The CDR3 length is 13 residues. CDR3 region: CSAGGGFSYEQYF. CDR3 coding DNA: TGCAGTGCTGGGGGCGGGTTCTCCTACGAGCAGTACTTC.

This rearrangement joins TRBV7-8 to TRBJ2-7; D might be TRBD2 (6 bases). Trimming took 8 bases from V and 2 from J, leaving 25 bases between them. The CDR3 has 17 amino acids. Germline loops: CDR1 SGHVS, CDR2 FQNEAQ. As DNA, the CDR3 is TGTGCCAGCGGCACCGGAACCGGGACTTTAAGGACCTACGAGCAGTACTTC. Protein: CASGTGTGTLRTYEQYF.

This clonotype occurred a few times. The chain couples TRBV9 to TRBJ2-1, with TRBD2 identical over 7 bases. The CDR3 sequence is 17 residues long. The J segment lost 3 bases and the V segment lost 2 bases, leaving 11 bases of the junction unmatched. Germline lookup yields CDR1 SGDLS and CDR2 YYNGEE. CDR3 protein: CASSVAREGLSYNEQFF. For the CDR3, the DNA is TGTGCCAGCAGCGTGGCGAGGGAGGGATTAAGCTACAATGAGCAGTTCTTC. The whole variable domain, filled in from reference TRBV9 and TRBJ2-1, reads DSGVTQTPKHLITATGQRVTLRCSPRSGDLSVYWYQQSLDQGLQFLIQYYNGEERAKGNILERFSAQQFPDLHSELNLSSLELGDSALYFCASSVAREGLSYNEQFFGPGTRLTVL.

The chain combines TRBV30 with TRBJ2-7; D is perhaps TRBD1 (5 bases). The CDR3 covers 13 residues. Deletions cut 0 bases from V and 5 bases from J, with 11 bases between. Per the germline V gene, CDR1 is GTSNPN and CDR2 is SVGIG (reference sequence). The CDR3 bases are TGTGCCTGGAGTGTTTCTTGGGGCAACGAGCAGTACTTC. Encoded protein: CAWSVSWGNEQYF.

The chain recombines TRBV7-9 with TRBJ1-1, with D possibly TRBD1 on 5 matching bases. Per the germline V gene, CDR1 is SEHNR and CDR2 is FQNEAQ (reference sequence). V was clipped by 4 bases and J by 6 bases, with 12 bases between them. CDR3 length: 13 residues. CDR3 amino acids: CASSSKPGPEAFF. The CDR3 DNA reads as TGTGCCAGCAGCTCTAAACCGGGACCTGAAGCTTTCTTT.

This clonotype showed up many times. The chain carries TRBV28 and TRBJ2-7, with a possible D match to TRBD2 (5 bases). The CDR3 is made up of 14 amino acids. CDR1 and CDR2 (germline): MDHEN, SYDVKM. V shed 1 base and J shed 2 bases, with 9 bases lying between them. CDR3: CASSLLSGAYEQYF. Here the CDR3 DNA reads TGTGCCAGCAGTTTATTAAGCGGTGCCTACGAGCAGTACTTC.

This clonotype was observed at least ten times. The chain is built from TRBV5-1 and TRBJ2-7; perhaps D is TRBD1 or TRBD2 (7 bases each). V lost 0 bases and J lost 7, with 17 bases in between. The CDR3 runs to 15 residues. Per the germline V gene, CDR1 is SGHRS and CDR2 is YFSETQ. CDR3 bases: TGCGCCAGCAGCTTGGCCAGCGGGACAGCCTGGGAGCAGTACTTC. Its translation is CASSLASGTAWEQYF.

This clonotype was observed a few times. The chain joins TRBV6-1 to TRBJ2-1; 11 bases align to TRBD2. V lost 5 bases to trimming and J lost 10 bases; unmatched junction nucleotides: 19. CDR3 length equals 18 residues. The germline gives CDR1 MNHNS, CDR2 SASEGT. Here the CDR3 reads CASSPNTGTSGPNREQFF. CDR3 nucleotides: TGTGCCAGCAGTCCGAACACCGGGACTAGCGGCCCTAACCGGGAGCAGTTCTTC.

The table lists this clonotype with many counts. The chain carries TRBV20-1 and TRBJ2-7; 10 nucleotides align to TRBD2. Trimming at V came to 3 bases and at J to 2 bases, leaving 7 bases not matched to a gene. Germline CDR1 DFQATT, CDR2 SNEGSKA (reference sequence). The CDR3 sequence is 15 residues long. The chain's CDR3 is CSASETSGVTYEQYF. The CDR3 DNA reads as TGCAGTGCTAGTGAAACTAGCGGGGTTACCTACGAGCAGTACTTC.

The chain uses TRBV2 and TRBJ1-3; 8 nucleotides line up with TRBD1. Germline V gives CDR1 SNHLY, CDR2 FYNNEI. This CDR3 is built from 13 residues. The J segment lost 2 bases and the V segment lost 11 bases, leaving 5 bases of the junction unmatched. CDR3 amino acids: CAGTGGTGNTIYF. CDR3 sequence (DNA): TGTGCCGGAACAGGGGGGACTGGAAACACCATATATTTT.

This clonotype has a count of ten or more. The rearrangement links TRBV9 to TRBJ2-7; D gene ambiguous. Germline CDR1 SGDLS, CDR2 YYNGEE. The ends were cut back, 0 bases at V and 0 bases at J, with 4 bases in the middle. The length of the CDR3 is 13 residues. The CDR3 bases are TGTGCCAGCAGCGTAGGATACTCCTACGAGCAGTACTTC. The encoded protein is CASSVGYSYEQYF. Based on the CDR3 plus reference TRBV9 and TRBJ2-7, the full variable domain is DSGVTQTPKHLITATGQRVTLRCSPRSGDLSVYWYQQSLDQGLQFLIQYYNGEERAKGNILERFSAQQFPDLHSELNLSSLELGDSALYFCASSVGYSYEQYFGPGTRLTVT.

CDR3 bases: TGTGCCAGCAGTCTCGTGGAGGACAGCGGCAATCAGCCCCAGCATTTT. It is translated as CASSLVEDSGNQPQHF. The chain employs TRBV4-2 and TRBJ1-5; a possible D gene is TRBD1 (6 bases). The CDR3 is 16 amino acids. The V end lost 6 bases, the J end lost 2 bases, and 17 bases lay between the germline ends. Germline-derived CDR1 and CDR2 are LGHNA and YNFKEQ.

This clonotype was observed many times. The chain has TRBV7-9 and TRBJ2-7; 7 bases match TRBD2. The germline CDR1 and CDR2 sequences are SEHNR and FQNEAQ (reference sequence). CDR3 size: 15 residues. Trimming at V came to 2 bases and at J to 7 bases, leaving 11 bases not matched to a gene. CDR3 loop: CASSLTGTKADEQYF. The CDR3, as DNA: TGTGCCAGCAGCTTAACCGGGACTAAGGCTGATGAGCAGTACTTC.

The chain is built from TRBV6-1 and TRBJ2-1; no clear D gene. The length of the CDR3 is 14 residues. CDR1 MNHNS and CDR2 SASEGT come from the germline V gene. V was shortened by 6 bases and J by 8 bases, with 17 bases between the two germline ends. The CDR3 DNA is TGTGCCAGCAGCCTCCCCTTATCGCCCGATGAGCAGTTCTTC. Protein sequence: CASSLPLSPDEQFF.

The CDR3 DNA sequence: TGCGCCAGTCAACCTCAGAACACCGGGGAGCTGTTTTTT. Residues: CASQPQNTGELFF. The chain couples TRBV5-1 to TRBJ2-2; the D is unclear. Germline CDR1 reads SGHRS; CDR2 reads YFSETQ. This CDR3 spans 13 amino acids. V was trimmed by 8 bases and J by 1 base, leaving 9 bases between them.

The rearrangement links TRBV12-3 or TRBV12-4 to TRBJ2-2, with a weak D call TRBD2 (5 bases). The germline V and J ends were trimmed by 6 bases and 5 bases, with 13 bases remaining between them. The CDR3 covers 14 residues. The chain's CDR3 is CASSPSSPTGELFF. In DNA, the CDR3 is TGTGCCAGCAGCCCTAGCAGTCCGACCGGGGAGCTGTTTTTT.

The chain carries TRBV19 and TRBJ1-2, with TRBD1 identical over 8 bases. The CDR3 runs 13 residues. The V gene end was trimmed by 7 bases and the J gene end by 6 bases; junction bases not matched to a gene: 7. Germline lookup yields CDR1 LNHDA and CDR2 SQIVND (reference sequence). CDR3 amino acids: CASTMGTGNGYTF. CDR3 sequence (DNA): TGTGCCAGTACCATGGGGACAGGTAATGGCTACACCTTC.

The sample holds many counts of this clonotype. This chain links TRBV20-1 with TRBJ2-1; 14 positions agree with TRBD2. Germline V gene data show CDR1 as DFQATT and CDR2 as SNEGSKA (reference sequence). The CDR3 runs 14 residues. Germline trimming cut 6 bases from V and 7 bases from J; bases unmatched to any gene: 5. As DNA, the CDR3 is TGCAGTGCCCTGACTAGCGGGAGGGTGAATGAGCAGTTCTTC. This gives the protein CSALTSGRVNEQFF.

At least ten counts were recorded for this clonotype. The chain recombines TRBV24-1 with TRBJ1-2, with D perhaps TRBD1 (5 bases). The V end was cut by 9 bases, the J end by 3 bases, with 13 bases between. The germline V gene has CDR1 KGHDR and CDR2 SFDVKD. The CDR3 covers 13 residues. CDR3 DNA sequence: TGTGCCACCTCTGGTTCCAGGGACTATGGCTACACCTTC. Translating gives CATSGSRDYGYTF.

Notes on this clonotype: A single base separates this from a much larger clone, so it may be a read error. V usage is TRBV6-1 and J usage is TRBJ2-5, with TRBD2 as a possible D gene (6 bases). The CDR3 extends over 15 amino acids. Germline lookup yields CDR1 MNHNS and CDR2 SASEGT. The V gene lost 3 bases and the J gene lost 1 base, with 12 bases spanning the gap. The CDR3 spells CASSDFWDFQETQYF. CDR3 bases: TGTGCCAGCAGTGACTTCTGGGACTTCCAAGAGACCCAGTACTTC.

This clonotype was recorded many times. The V call is TRBV11-2, the J call TRBJ2-7; perhaps TRBD2 as D (6 bases). Germline CDR1 SGHAT, CDR2 FQNNGV. With 4 bases removed from V and 2 bases from J, the gap between germline ends came to 12 bases. This CDR3 contains 14 residues. The CDR3 reads CASSYRLETYEQYF. The DNA of the CDR3 is TGTGCCAGCAGCTATCGACTAGAGACCTACGAGCAGTACTTC.

On this clonotype: This may stem from a read error, because a much larger clone lies one nucleotide away. The CDR3 end shows no conserved phenylalanine or tryptophan, and so a read error is likely. This chain uses TRBV5-1 with TRBJ2-1, with 7 bases fitting TRBD2. CDR3 length: 15 residues. Unmatched junction bases numbered 6, after V lost 1 base and J lost 5 bases. Germline V gene sequence: CDR1 SGHRS, CDR2 YFSETQ. The CDR3 region has the DNA TGCGCCAGCAGCTTGCAGCCTAGCGGCAACAATGAGCAGTTCTGC. It is translated as CASSLQPSGNNEQFC.